A single sample is the source of the 29 T cell receptor beta chains below, sequenced in a study of T-cell reconstitution after alpha-beta-depleted transplantation in children. The library targeted TCRbeta and was prepared with unique molecular identifiers. TCRdb fed the PCR reads into MiXCR, producing one record per CDR3 protein. This sample has 6,600 or so distinct CDR3 sequences; roughly 5% occur once, and the top ten carry 20% to 25%. The material was PBMCs, mostly from graft donor cells, obtained 180 days after TCRalphabeta/CD19-depleted stem cell transplant. The origin of the receptors is a child in the first two years of life who had a stem cell transplant for acute myeloid leukemia, so the T cells may come from the graft donor.

This clonotype is medium-sized within its sample. This sequence joins TRBV7-2 and TRBJ2-7; the D gene is possibly TRBD1 (6 bases). This CDR3 has 16 amino acids. V lost 5 bases and J lost 2, with 19 bases in between. The germline V gene encodes CDR1 SGHTA and CDR2 FQGNSA. The CDR3 DNA reads as TGTGCCAGCAGCGACCCCGGGACAAAATCAGCCTACGAGCAGTACTTC. Protein sequence: CASSDPGTKSAYEQYF.

This clonotype was detected a few times. This chain links TRBV2 with TRBJ2-1; perhaps TRBD2 as D (6 bases). V was clipped by 6 bases and J by 11 bases, with 17 bases between them. CDR3 length: 13 residues. Germline-derived CDR1 and CDR2 are SNHLY and FYNNEI. DNA of the CDR3: TGTGCCAGCAGCCCCGGGGGAGACAACAAGCAGTTCTTC. Residues: CASSPGGDNKQFF.

This clonotype is deemed medium-sized. This chain connects TRBV28 to TRBJ2-1; D not certain. The CDR3 has 12 residues. The germline V gene has CDR1 MDHEN and CDR2 SYDVKM. The V end was cut by 2 bases, the J end by 5 bases, with 4 bases between. CDR3 nucleotides: TGTGCCAGCAGTTTAACCCACAATGAGCAGTTCTTC. Translation gives CASSLTHNEQFF.

This clonotype was counted at least ten times. With a much larger clone just one base away, this may be a read error. The V and J genes are TRBV12-3 or TRBV12-4 and TRBJ1-1, with a possible D match to TRBD1 (5 bases). V was trimmed by 3 bases and J by 7 bases, leaving 15 bases between them. The CDR3 spans 14 residues. CDR3: CASSLMGTDIEAFF. CDR3 DNA sequence: TGTGCCAGCAGTTTGATGGGGACCGACATTGAAGCTTTCTTT.

This clonotype was counted ten times or more. The chain joins TRBV7-9 to TRBJ1-5; perhaps TRBD1 as D (5 bases). The CDR3 sequence is 12 residues long. V was clipped by 5 bases and J by 7 bases, with 9 bases between them. CDR1 is SEHNR, CDR2 FQNEAQ, per germline (reference sequence). CDR3 region: CASSRGDQPQHF. CDR3 nucleotide sequence: TGTGCCAGCAGCCGTGGGGACCAGCCCCAGCATTTT.

This clonotype was counted at least ten times. V is TRBV28 and J is TRBJ2-1; 7 bases map to TRBD1. Germline-derived CDR1 and CDR2 are MDHEN and SYDVKM. V shed 6 bases and J 3 bases; nucleotides not matched to a gene: 8. This CDR3 region has 15 residues. Written as DNA, the CDR3 is TGTGCCAGCAGCCGAGGGCAGGGGGTCTACAATGAGCAGTTCTTC. Amino acid sequence: CASSRGQGVYNEQFF.

This clonotype is classed as medium-sized (0.01 to 0.1%). This chain joins TRBV20-1 and TRBJ2-7; 7 nucleotides line up with TRBD2. Germline CDR1 DFQATT, CDR2 SNEGSKA (reference sequence). The CDR3 is 12 residues long. The V and J ends lost 6 bases and 0 bases, in that order; junction bases with no gene match: 2. CDR3 sequence: CSAKRDSYEQYF. The CDR3, as DNA: TGCAGTGCAAAGCGGGACTCCTACGAGCAGTACTTC.

Judged by abundance, this clonotype is medium-sized (0.01 to 0.1%). The chain has TRBV12-3 or TRBV12-4 and TRBJ1-1; 10 positions agree with TRBD1. This CDR3 spans 14 amino acids. The J segment lost 4 bases and the V segment lost 7 bases, leaving 6 bases of the junction unmatched. CDR3 protein: CASISDRGSTEAFF. The CDR3 DNA sequence: TGTGCCAGCATCTCGGACAGGGGGAGCACTGAAGCTTTCTTT.

This clonotype was detected ten times or more. The V and J genes are TRBV27 and TRBJ2-7; the match to TRBD1 covers 9 bases. Germline-derived CDR1 and CDR2 are MNHEY and SMNVEV (reference sequence). After removal of 2 bases from V and 4 bases from J, the junction contained 3 bases not matched to a gene. The CDR3 covers 14 residues. DNA for the CDR3: TGTGCCAGCAGTTTAGGGACAGGGTTTTACGAGCAGTACTTC. Translating it yields CASSLGTGFYEQYF.

This clonotype was seen at least ten times. V usage is TRBV20-1 and J usage is TRBJ2-3; 9 nucleotides agree with TRBD1. Germline V gene lookup returns CDR1 DFQATT and CDR2 SNEGSKA (reference sequence). The CDR3 length is 17 residues. With V trimmed by 5 bases and J by 1 base, 13 bases remained unmatched. The CDR3 loop reads CSAPGSGGQGGTDTQYF. The CDR3 DNA reads TGCAGTGCTCCCGGGTCGGGGGGACAGGGCGGCACAGATACGCAGTATTTT.

The sample holds many counts of this clonotype. The V gene is TRBV12-3 or TRBV12-4, the J gene TRBJ1-1; the match to TRBD1 covers 7 bases. J gave up 8 bases and V 6 bases, and 9 bases lay outside the gene matches. This CDR3 has 13 amino acids. CDR3 coding DNA: TGTGCCAGCAGACAAAACAGGGGTGGGGAAGCTTTCTTT. Amino acids: CASRQNRGGEAFF.

This clonotype was recorded many times. The chain employs TRBV5-1 and TRBJ2-1; 9 bases map to TRBD2. Germline V gene lookup returns CDR1 SGHRS and CDR2 YFSETQ. The V gene end was trimmed by 4 bases and the J gene end by 0 bases; junction bases not matched to a gene: 2. This CDR3 has 15 residues. CDR3 residues: CASSVSGSSYNEQFF. Written as DNA, the CDR3 is TGCGCCAGCAGCGTTAGCGGGAGCTCCTACAATGAGCAGTTCTTC.

This clonotype was observed many times. V usage is TRBV7-9 and J usage is TRBJ2-3; 12 bases are shared with TRBD1. CDR1 is SEHNR and CDR2 is FQNEAQ in the germline V gene (reference sequence). This CDR3 region has 14 residues. V shed 4 bases, J shed 6 bases, and the junction held 2 bases outside the gene matches. The CDR3, as DNA: TGTGCCAGCAGCTCGGGACAGGGGGCGGATACGCAGTATTTT. This translates into CASSSGQGADTQYF. The full variable domain, rest sourced from reference TRBV7-9 and TRBJ2-3, is DTGVSQNPRHKITKRGQNVTFRCDPISEHNRLYWYRQTLGQGPEFLTYFQNEAQLEKSRLLSDRFSAERPKGSFSTLEIQRTEQGDSAMYLCASSSGQGADTQYFGPGTRLTVL.

This clonotype has ten or more counts. The junction departs from germline at one end; a sequencing error may be responsible. This sequence joins TRBV28 and TRBJ1-2; the D gene is possibly TRBD1 (6 bases). This CDR3 contains 14 residues. Germline assignment: CDR1 MDHEN and CDR2 SYDVKM. CDR3 sequence (DNA): TGTGCCAGCCGTTTTAGGGGGGACAACTATGGCTACACCTTC. Protein product: CASRFRGDNYGYTF.

This clonotype was recorded many times. V usage is TRBV18 and J usage is TRBJ2-1, with 9 bases identical to TRBD2. The germline V gene has CDR1 KGHSH and CDR2 LQKENI. This CDR3 is 13 amino acids long. V lost 4 bases to trimming and J lost 5 bases; unmatched junction nucleotides: 0. Written as DNA, the CDR3 is TGTGCCAGCTCACGGACTAGCGACAATGAGCAGTTCTTC. Residues: CASSRTSDNEQFF.

CDR3 nucleotides: TGTGCCATCTGTTTTCGGGCCGGGACAGCCCACTCCTACAATGAGCAGTTCTTC. Translating it yields CAICFRAGTAHSYNEQFF. The V gene is TRBV12-3 or TRBV12-4, the J gene TRBJ2-1; 7 bases match TRBD1. The CDR3 sequence is 18 residues long. V trimming: 10 bases; J trimming: 0 bases; junction bases outside the gene matches: 18.

This clonotype is termed medium-sized. V usage is TRBV12-3 or TRBV12-4 and J usage is TRBJ1-2; D not certain. V lost 3 bases, J lost 0 bases, and 8 bases lay in between. The CDR3 is 14 residues long. The CDR3 region is CASSFGSANYGYTF. The CDR3 coding sequence is TGTGCCAGCAGTTTTGGCAGCGCTAACTATGGCTACACCTTC.

This clonotype was seen many times. V is TRBV4-1 and J is TRBJ2-7; 8 bases are a match to TRBD1. CDR3 size: 16 residues. Germline trimming cut 4 bases from V and 2 bases from J; bases unmatched to any gene: 10. Germline values: CDR1 MGHRA, CDR2 YSYEKL. CDR3 in DNA: TGCGCCAGCAGCCCTGAGTCTCGGACAGGGACCTACGAGCAGTACTTC. It encodes CASSPESRTGTYEQYF.

This clonotype was picked up many times. V is TRBV5-1 and J is TRBJ1-4, with no clear D. Germline V CDR1 and CDR2: SGHRS, YFSETQ. This CDR3 comprises 14 residues. Trimming removed 0 bases from V and 4 bases from J, with 7 bases in between. The CDR3 is CASSLGGDNEKLFF. CDR3 bases: TGCGCCAGCAGCTTGGGCGGAGATAATGAAAAACTGTTTTTT. The complete variable domain, with remaining parts taken from reference TRBV5-1 and TRBJ1-4, reads KAGVTQTPRYLIKTRGQQVTLSCSPISGHRSVSWYQQTPGQGLQFLFEYFSETQRNKGNFPGRFSGRQFSNSRSEMNVSTLELGDSALYLCASSLGGDNEKLFFGSGTQLSVL.

This clonotype occurred many times. Written as DNA, the CDR3 is TGTGCCAGCAGTCTACTGACAGGGGGCCTTTATGGCTACACCTTC. This sequence encodes CASSLLTGGLYGYTF. This chain joins TRBV28 and TRBJ1-2; 10 bases agree with TRBD1. Trimming took 5 bases from V and 5 from J; bases not matched to a gene: 8. Germline V gives CDR1 MDHEN, CDR2 SYDVKM. The CDR3 length is 15 residues.

This clonotype is medium-sized. The genes are TRBV29-1 and TRBJ2-7; TRBD1 aligns across 9 bases. The germline CDR1 and CDR2 sequences are SQVTM and ANQGSEA. The CDR3 is made up of 14 amino acids. V was pared by 7 bases and J by 0 bases, with 7 bases of the junction left unmatched. The DNA of the CDR3 is TGCAGCGCTTGGACAGGGGTCAGCTCCTACGAGCAGTACTTC. Amino acid sequence: CSAWTGVSSYEQYF.

This clonotype was seen at least ten times. This chain uses TRBV2 with TRBJ2-1, with D possibly matching TRBD2 (6 bases). From germline, CDR1 is SNHLY and CDR2 FYNNEI. The ends were cut back, 6 bases at V and 1 base at J, with 10 bases in the middle. The CDR3 runs to 14 residues. The CDR3 nucleotides read TGTGCCAGCAGGGAGCGGGCGTCCTACAATGAGCAGTTCTTC. As protein: CASRERASYNEQFF.

This clonotype was found many times. The rearrangement joins TRBV28 to TRBJ2-1; no definite D call. Germline CDR1 is MDHEN and CDR2 is SYDVKM. The germline V and J ends were trimmed by 4 bases and 4 bases, with 8 bases remaining between them. The length of the CDR3 is 13 residues. The CDR3 DNA reads as TGTGCCAGCAGTTCGCAGAATTACAATGAGCAGTTCTTC. This translates into CASSSQNYNEQFF.

This clonotype has at least ten counts. The chain combines TRBV7-2 with TRBJ2-2, with a weak D call TRBD2 (6 bases). The germline V and J ends were trimmed by 2 bases and 6 bases, with 19 bases remaining between them. This CDR3 has 17 residues. CDR1 is SGHTA, CDR2 FQGNSA, per germline. The CDR3 nucleotides are TGTGCCAGCAGCTTATTCCTTTGGGACTCAGCCCCCGGGGAGCTGTTTTTT. Amino acid sequence: CASSLFLWDSAPGELFF.

This clonotype has at least ten counts. The V and J genes are TRBV28 and TRBJ1-2; no clear D gene. CDR1 is MDHEN and CDR2 is SYDVKM in the germline V gene. Trimming took off 1 base at V and 2 bases at J, with 20 bases between the two ends. The CDR3 has 18 amino acids. Written as DNA, the CDR3 is TGTGCCAGCAGTTTATTCGGGCGGGCCGGAGGCTCAAACTATGGCTACACCTTC. Its protein is CASSLFGRAGGSNYGYTF.

This clonotype appeared many times. The DNA for the CDR3 is TGCAGTGCTAGAGTGCCTCCAGCGGGTTTAATTAATGAGCAGTTCTTC. This sequence encodes CSARVPPAGLINEQFF. V and J are TRBV20-1 and TRBJ2-1; perhaps TRBD2 as D (6 bases). Deletions cut 1 base from V and 7 bases from J, with 20 bases between. This CDR3 region has 16 residues. Germline assignment: CDR1 DFQATT and CDR2 SNEGSKA (reference sequence).

This clonotype is categorized as medium-sized. The rearrangement uses TRBV29-1 and TRBJ1-1; D not certain. The CDR3 is 13 residues long. Germline lookup yields CDR1 SQVTM and CDR2 ANQGSEA. V lost 3 bases, J lost 1 base, and 9 bases lay in between. This CDR3 is CSVDVTANTEAFF. In nucleotides, the CDR3 is TGCAGCGTTGATGTTACAGCGAACACTGAAGCTTTCTTT.

This clonotype is classed as medium-sized. The chain uses TRBV12-3 or TRBV12-4 and TRBJ1-1, with unresolved D. CDR3 length equals 16 residues. Deletions cut 5 bases from V and 0 bases from J, with 16 bases between. This CDR3 reads CASSPGDTLMNTEAFF. CDR3 coding DNA: TGTGCCAGCAGTCCAGGTGACACTCTCATGAACACTGAAGCTTTCTTT.

Many counts were recorded for this clonotype. This rearrangement joins TRBV18 to TRBJ2-7; TRBD1 matches at 7 bases. This CDR3 is 16 amino acids long. V dropped 2 bases and J dropped 0; count of bases not matched to a gene: 7. Looked up from germline, CDR1 is KGHSH and CDR2 is LQKENI. This chain's CDR3 is CASSPNRGLSSYEQYF. The CDR3 DNA follows: TGTGCCAGCTCACCAAACAGGGGCCTAAGCTCCTACGAGCAGTACTTC. Complete variable domain (other parts from reference TRBV18 and TRBJ2-7): NAGVMQNPRHLVRRRGQEARLRCSPMKGHSHVYWYRQLPEEGLKFMVYLQKENIIDESGMPKERFSAEFPKEGPSILRIQQVVRGDSAAYFCASSPNRGLSSYEQYFGPGTRLTVT.